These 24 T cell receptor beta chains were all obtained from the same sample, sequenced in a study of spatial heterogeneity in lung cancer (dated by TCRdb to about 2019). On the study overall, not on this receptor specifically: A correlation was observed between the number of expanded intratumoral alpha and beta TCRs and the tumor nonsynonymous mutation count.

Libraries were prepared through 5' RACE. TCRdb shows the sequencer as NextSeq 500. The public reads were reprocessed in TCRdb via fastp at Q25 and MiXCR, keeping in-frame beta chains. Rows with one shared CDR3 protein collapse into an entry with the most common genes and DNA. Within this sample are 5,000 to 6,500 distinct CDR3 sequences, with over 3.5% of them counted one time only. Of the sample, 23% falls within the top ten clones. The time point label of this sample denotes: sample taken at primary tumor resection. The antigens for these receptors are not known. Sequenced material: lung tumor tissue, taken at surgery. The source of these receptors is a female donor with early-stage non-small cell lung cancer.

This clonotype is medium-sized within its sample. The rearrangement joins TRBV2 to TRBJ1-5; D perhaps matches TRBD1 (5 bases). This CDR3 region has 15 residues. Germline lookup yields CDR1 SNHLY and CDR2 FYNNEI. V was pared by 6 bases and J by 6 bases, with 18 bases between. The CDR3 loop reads CASRRGVAETQPQHF. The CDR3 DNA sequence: TGTGCCAGCAGGCGAGGGGTGGCGGAAACTCAGCCCCAGCATTTT.

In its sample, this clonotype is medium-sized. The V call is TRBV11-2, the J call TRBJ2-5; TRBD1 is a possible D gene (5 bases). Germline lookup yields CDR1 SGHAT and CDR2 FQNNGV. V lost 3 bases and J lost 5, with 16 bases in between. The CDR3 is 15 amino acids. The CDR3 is CASSFRGYDGETQYF. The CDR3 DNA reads TGTGCCAGCAGCTTTAGGGGTTACGATGGGGAGACCCAGTACTTC.

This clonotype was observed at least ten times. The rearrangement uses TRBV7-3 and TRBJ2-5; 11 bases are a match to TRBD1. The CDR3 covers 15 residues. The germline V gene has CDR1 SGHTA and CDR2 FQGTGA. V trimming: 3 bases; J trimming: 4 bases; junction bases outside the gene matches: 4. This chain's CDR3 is CASSLVGTGGETQYF. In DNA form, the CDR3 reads TGTGCCAGCAGCTTGGTGGGGACAGGGGGAGAGACCCAGTACTTC. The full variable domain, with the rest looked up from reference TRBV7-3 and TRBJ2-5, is GAGVSQTPSNKVTEKGKYVELRCDPISGHTALYWYRQSLGQGPEFLIYFQGTGAADDSGLPNDRFFAVRPEGSVSTLKIQRTERGDSAVYLCASSLVGTGGETQYFGPGTRLLVL.

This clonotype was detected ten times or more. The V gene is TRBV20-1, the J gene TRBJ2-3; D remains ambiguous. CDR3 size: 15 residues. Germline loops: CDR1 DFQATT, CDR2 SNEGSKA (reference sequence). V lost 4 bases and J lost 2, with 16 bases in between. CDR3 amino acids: CSATPLSTYTDTQYF. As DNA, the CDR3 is TGCAGTGCTACCCCATTGTCGACATACACAGATACGCAGTATTTT.

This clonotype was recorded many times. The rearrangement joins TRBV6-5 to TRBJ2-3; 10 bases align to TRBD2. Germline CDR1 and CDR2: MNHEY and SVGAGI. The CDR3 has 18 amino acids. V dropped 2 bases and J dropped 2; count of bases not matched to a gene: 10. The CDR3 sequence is CASSYALAGGLDTDTQYF. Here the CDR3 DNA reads TGTGCCAGCAGTTACGCGTTAGCGGGAGGTCTTGACACAGATACGCAGTATTTT.

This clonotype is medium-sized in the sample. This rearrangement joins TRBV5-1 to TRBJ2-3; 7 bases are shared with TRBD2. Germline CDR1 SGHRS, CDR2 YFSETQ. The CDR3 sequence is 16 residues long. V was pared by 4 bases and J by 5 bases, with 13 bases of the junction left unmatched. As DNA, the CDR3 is TGCGCCAGCAGCCCCCCGGCGGGAGACGGGATAGATACGCAGTATTTT. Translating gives CASSPPAGDGIDTQYF.

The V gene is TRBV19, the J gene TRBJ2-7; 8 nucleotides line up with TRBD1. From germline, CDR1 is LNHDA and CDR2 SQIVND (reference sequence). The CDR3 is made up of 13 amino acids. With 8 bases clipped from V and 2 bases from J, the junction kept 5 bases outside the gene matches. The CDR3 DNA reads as TGTGCCAGTCGGGACAGGTTAACCTACGAGCAGTACTTC. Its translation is CASRDRLTYEQYF.

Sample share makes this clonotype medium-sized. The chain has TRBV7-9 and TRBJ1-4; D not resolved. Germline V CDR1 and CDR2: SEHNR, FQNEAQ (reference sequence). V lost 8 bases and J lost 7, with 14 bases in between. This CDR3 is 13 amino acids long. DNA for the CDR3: TGTGCCAGCCGTCTCGGGGAAAGTGAAAAACTGTTTTTT. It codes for CASRLGESEKLFF.

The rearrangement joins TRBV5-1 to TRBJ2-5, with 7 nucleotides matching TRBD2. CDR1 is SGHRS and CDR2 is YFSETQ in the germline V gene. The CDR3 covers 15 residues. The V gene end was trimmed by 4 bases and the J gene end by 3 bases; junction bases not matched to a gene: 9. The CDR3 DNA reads TGCGCCAGCAGCATCAAATCTAGCGGCAAAGAGACCCAGTACTTC. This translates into CASSIKSSGKETQYF.

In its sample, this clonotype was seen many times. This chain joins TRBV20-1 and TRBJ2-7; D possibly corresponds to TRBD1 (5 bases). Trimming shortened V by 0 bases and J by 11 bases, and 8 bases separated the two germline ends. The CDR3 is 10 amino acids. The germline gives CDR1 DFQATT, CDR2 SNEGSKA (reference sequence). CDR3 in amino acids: CSAREGVEYF. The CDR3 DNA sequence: TGCAGTGCTAGAGAAGGGGTGGAGTACTTC.

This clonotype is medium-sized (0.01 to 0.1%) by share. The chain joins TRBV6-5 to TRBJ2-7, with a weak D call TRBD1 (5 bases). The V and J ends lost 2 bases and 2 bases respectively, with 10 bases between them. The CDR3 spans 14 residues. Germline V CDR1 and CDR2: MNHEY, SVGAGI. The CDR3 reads CASSYGGHTYEQYF. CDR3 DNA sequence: TGTGCCAGCAGTTACGGTGGACATACCTACGAGCAGTACTTC.

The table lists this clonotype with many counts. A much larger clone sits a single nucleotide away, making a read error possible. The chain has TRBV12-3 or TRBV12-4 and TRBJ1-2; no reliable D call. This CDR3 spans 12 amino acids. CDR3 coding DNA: TGTGCCAGCACCCTCGGGCCTAATGGCTACAACTTC. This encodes CASTLGPNGYNF.

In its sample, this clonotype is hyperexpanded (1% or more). The chain's CDR3 is CASSFAQGGGTQYF. The CDR3 coding sequence is TGTGCCAGCAGTTTCGCCCAGGGAGGAGGGACCCAGTACTTC. The chain uses TRBV12-3 or TRBV12-4 and TRBJ2-5; D might be TRBD2 (6 bases). The CDR3 runs 14 residues. V was cut by 3 bases and J by 7 bases, with 15 bases left in between.

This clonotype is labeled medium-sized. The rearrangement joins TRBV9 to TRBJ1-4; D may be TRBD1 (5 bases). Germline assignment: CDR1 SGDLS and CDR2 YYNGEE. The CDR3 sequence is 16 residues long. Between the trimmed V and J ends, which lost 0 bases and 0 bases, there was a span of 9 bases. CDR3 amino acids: CASSVGQIATNEKLFF. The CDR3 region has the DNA TGTGCCAGCAGCGTAGGACAGATTGCAACTAATGAAAAACTGTTTTTT.

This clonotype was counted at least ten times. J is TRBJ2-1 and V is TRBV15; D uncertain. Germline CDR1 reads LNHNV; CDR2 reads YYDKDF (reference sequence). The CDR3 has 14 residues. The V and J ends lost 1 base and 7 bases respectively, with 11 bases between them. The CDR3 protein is CATSRAEQSNEQFF. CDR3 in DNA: TGTGCCACCAGCAGAGCCGAACAATCAAATGAGCAGTTCTTC.

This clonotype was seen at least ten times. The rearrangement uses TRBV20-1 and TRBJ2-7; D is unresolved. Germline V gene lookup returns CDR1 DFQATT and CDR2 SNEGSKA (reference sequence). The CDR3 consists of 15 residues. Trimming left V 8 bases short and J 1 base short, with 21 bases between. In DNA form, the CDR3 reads TGCAGTCCCCTATATCATCCTGAGGAGTCCTACGAGCAGTACTTC. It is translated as CSPLYHPEESYEQYF.

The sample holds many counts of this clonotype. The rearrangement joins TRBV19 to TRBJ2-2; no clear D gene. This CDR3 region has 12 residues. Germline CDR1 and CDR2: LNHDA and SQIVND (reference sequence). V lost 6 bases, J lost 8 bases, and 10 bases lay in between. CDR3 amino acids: CASSPRAGELFF. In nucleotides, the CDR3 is TGTGCCAGTAGCCCTAGGGCAGGGGAGCTGTTTTTT.

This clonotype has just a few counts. CDR3 sequence: CASRYQDEQYF. The CDR3 nucleotides read TGTGCCAGCCGATACCAGGACGAGCAGTACTTC. V usage is TRBV6-5 and J usage is TRBJ2-7; D unclear. Trimming left V 8 bases short and J 5 bases short, with 10 bases between. Germline V CDR1 and CDR2: MNHEY, SVGAGI. There are 11 residues in the CDR3.

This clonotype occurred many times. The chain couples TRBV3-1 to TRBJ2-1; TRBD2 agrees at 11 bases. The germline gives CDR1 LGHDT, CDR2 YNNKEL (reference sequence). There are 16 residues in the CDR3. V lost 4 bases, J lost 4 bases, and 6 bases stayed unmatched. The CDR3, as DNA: TGTGCCAGCAGCCCAGGGACTAGCGGCCTTTACAATGAGCAGTTCTTC. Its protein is CASSPGTSGLYNEQFF.

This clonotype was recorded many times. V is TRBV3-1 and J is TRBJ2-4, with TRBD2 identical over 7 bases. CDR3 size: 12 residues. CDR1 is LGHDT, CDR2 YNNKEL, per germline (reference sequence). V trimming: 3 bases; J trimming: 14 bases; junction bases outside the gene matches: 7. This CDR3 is CASSQGLSEEYF. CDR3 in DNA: TGTGCCAGCAGCCAGGGACTATCAGAGGAGTACTTC.

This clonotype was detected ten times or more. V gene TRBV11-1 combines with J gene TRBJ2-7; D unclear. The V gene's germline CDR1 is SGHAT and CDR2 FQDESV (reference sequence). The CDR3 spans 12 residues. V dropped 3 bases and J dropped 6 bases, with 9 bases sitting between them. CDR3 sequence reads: CASSFDPREQYF. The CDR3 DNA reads TGTGCCAGCAGCTTCGACCCTCGCGAGCAGTACTTC.

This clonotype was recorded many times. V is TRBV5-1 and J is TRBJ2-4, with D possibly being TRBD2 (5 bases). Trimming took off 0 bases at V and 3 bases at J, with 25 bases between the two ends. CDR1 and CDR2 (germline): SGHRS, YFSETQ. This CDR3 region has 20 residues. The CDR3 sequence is CASSLGPRSGPGLGKNIQYF. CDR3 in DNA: TGCGCCAGCAGCTTGGGGCCCCGGTCTGGCCCGGGATTAGGCAAAAACATTCAGTACTTC.

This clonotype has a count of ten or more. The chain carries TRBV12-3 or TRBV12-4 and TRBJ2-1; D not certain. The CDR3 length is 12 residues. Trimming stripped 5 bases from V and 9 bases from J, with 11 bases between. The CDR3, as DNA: TGTGCCAGCAGTCCCCCGGGTAGTGAGCAGTTCTTC. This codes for CASSPPGSEQFF.

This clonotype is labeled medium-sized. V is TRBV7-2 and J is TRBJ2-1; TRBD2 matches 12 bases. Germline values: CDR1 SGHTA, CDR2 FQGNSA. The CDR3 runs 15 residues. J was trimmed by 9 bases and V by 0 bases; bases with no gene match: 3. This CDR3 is CASSLALAGGAEQFF. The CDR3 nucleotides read TGTGCCAGCAGCTTAGCGCTAGCGGGAGGGGCTGAGCAGTTCTTC.